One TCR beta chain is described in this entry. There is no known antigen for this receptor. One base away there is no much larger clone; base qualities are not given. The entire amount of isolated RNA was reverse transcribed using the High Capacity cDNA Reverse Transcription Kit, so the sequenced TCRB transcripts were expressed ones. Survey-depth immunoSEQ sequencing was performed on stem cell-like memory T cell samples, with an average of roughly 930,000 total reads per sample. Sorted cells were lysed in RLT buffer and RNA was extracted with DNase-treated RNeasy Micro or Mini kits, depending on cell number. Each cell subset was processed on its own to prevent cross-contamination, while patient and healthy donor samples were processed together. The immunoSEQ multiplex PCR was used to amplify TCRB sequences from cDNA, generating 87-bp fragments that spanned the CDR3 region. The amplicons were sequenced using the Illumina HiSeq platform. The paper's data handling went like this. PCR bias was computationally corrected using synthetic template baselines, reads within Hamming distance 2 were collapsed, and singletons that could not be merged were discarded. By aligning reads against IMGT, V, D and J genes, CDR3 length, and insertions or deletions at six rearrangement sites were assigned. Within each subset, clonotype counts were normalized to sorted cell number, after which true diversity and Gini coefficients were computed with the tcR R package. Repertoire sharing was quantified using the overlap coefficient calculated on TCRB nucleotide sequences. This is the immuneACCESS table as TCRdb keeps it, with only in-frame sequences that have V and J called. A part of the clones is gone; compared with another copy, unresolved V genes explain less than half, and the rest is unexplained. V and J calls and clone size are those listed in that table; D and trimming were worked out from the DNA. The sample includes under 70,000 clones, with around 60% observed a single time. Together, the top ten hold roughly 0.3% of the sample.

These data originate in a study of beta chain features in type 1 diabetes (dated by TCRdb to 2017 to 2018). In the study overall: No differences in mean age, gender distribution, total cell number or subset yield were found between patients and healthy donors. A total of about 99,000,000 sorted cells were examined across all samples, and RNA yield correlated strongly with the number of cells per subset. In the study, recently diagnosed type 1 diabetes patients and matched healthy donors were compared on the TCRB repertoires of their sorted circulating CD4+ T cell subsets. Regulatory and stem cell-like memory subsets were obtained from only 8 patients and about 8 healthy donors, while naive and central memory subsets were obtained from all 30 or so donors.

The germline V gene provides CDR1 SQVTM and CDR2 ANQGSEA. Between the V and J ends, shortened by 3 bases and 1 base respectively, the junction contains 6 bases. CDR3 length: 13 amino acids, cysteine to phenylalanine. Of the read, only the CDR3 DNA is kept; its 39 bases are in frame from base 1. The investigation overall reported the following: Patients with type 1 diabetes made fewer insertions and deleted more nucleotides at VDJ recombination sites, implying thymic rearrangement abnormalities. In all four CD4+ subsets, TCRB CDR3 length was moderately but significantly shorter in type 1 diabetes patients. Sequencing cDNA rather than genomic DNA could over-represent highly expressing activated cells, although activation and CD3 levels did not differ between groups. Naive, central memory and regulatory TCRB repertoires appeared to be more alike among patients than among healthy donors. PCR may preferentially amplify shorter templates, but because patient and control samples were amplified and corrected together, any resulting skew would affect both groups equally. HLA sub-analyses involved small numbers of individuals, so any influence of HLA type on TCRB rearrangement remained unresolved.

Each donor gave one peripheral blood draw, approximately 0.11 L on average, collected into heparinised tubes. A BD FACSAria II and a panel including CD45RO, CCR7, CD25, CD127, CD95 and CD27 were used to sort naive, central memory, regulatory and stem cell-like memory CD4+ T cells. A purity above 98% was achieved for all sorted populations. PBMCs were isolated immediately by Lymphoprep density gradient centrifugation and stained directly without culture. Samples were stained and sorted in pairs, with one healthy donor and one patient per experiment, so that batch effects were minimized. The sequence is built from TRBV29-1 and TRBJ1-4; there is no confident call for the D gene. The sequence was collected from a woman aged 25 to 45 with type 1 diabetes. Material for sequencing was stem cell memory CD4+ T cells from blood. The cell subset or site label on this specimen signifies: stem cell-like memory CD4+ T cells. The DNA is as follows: TGCAGCGTTGAGCGGCAAACTAATGAAAAACTGTTTTTT. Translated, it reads CSVERQTNEKLFF.